Following are 27 T cell receptor beta chains from one sample sequenced in a study of T cells in Graves' hyperthyroidism and ophthalmopathy. Regions amplified from RNA transcripts were the TCR beta CDR3 regions. The HTBI primer set was used in a first-round RT-PCR of the TCR CDR3. TCRdb redid the calling of the multiplex PCR reads with MiXCR, one entry per CDR3 protein. Of about 600,000 distinct CDR3 sequences listed, more than 12% are singletons. Sequencing was carried out using blood. These receptors originate from a woman aged 45-59 years with Graves' ophthalmopathy.

This sequence joins TRBV7-9 and TRBJ1-2, with D perhaps matching TRBD1 (5 bases). Germline V gene sequence: CDR1 SEHNR, CDR2 FQNEAQ (reference sequence). With 3 bases removed from V and 6 bases from J, the gap between germline ends came to 17 bases. The CDR3 is made up of 15 amino acids. CDR3 in amino acids: CASSFGQGRLDGYTF. The DNA of the CDR3 is TGTGCCAGCAGCTTCGGGCAGGGCCGTTTAGATGGCTACACCTTC. Drawing the rest from reference TRBV7-9 and TRBJ1-2, the complete variable domain is DTGVSQNPRHKITKRGQNVTFRCDPISEHNRLYWYRQTLGQGPEFLTYFQNEAQLEKSRLLSDRFSAERPKGSFSTLEIQRTEQGDSAMYLCASSFGQGRLDGYTFGSGTRLTVV.

Only a few counts were recorded for this clonotype. The chain uses TRBV2 and TRBJ2-3, with D uncertain. CDR3 length equals 16 residues. CDR1 SNHLY and CDR2 FYNNEI come from the germline V gene. The V end was cut by 3 bases, the J end by 5 bases, with 18 bases between. The CDR3 loop reads CASSDLSRKKGDTQYF. The CDR3 DNA reads TGTGCCAGCAGTGATCTCAGTAGAAAAAAGGGAGATACGCAGTATTTT.

This clonotype was picked up a small number of times. This chain uses TRBV11-2 with TRBJ1-5; D not resolved. This CDR3 comprises 12 residues. V lost 6 bases and J lost 7, with 10 bases in between. The germline V gene encodes CDR1 SGHAT and CDR2 FQNNGV. CDR3 DNA: TGTGCCAGCAGTTCGCAGAAGCAGCCCCAGCATTTT. This translates into CASSSQKQPQHF.

At least ten counts were recorded for this clonotype. The rearrangement uses TRBV7-8 and TRBJ2-1, with TRBD2 as a possible D gene (5 bases). CDR3 length: 17 residues. Between the trimmed V and J ends, which lost 1 base and 0 bases, there was a span of 13 bases. Germline V gene sequence: CDR1 SGHVS, CDR2 FQNEAQ. For the CDR3, the DNA is TGTGCCAGCAGCTTAGAGTGGCGGGCGAGCTCCTACAATGAGCAGTTCTTC. It translates to CASSLEWRASSYNEQFF.

This clonotype was seen repeatedly, ten times or more. V usage is TRBV10-3 and J usage is TRBJ2-1, with TRBD1 matching 9 bases. The CDR3 consists of 13 residues. The V segment lost 3 bases and the J segment 13 bases; nucleotides outside the gene matches: 7. Germline CDR1 and CDR2: ENHRY and SYGVKD. The CDR3 spells CAISDRDRVDQFF. In DNA, the CDR3 is TGTGCCATCAGTGACCGGGACAGGGTGGATCAGTTCTTC.

The chain links TRBV15 to TRBJ1-1; D not certain. The CDR3 is 14 residues long. The V gene's germline CDR1 is LNHNV and CDR2 YYDKDF (reference sequence). Trimming left V 5 bases short and J 0 bases short, with 10 bases between. The CDR3, as DNA: TGTGCCACCAGCGGCAGACGGGTGAACACTGAAGCTTTCTTT. Its protein product is CATSGRRVNTEAFF.

The rearrangement joins TRBV16 to TRBJ1-2; TRBD1 is a possible D gene (6 bases). CDR3 length: 13 amino acids. CDR1 is KGHSY, CDR2 FQNENV, per germline. V shed 0 bases and J shed 4 bases, with 6 bases lying between them. CDR3 sequence: CASSQSGAYGYTF. Written as DNA, the CDR3 is TGTGCCAGCAGCCAATCGGGGGCCTATGGCTACACCTTC.

A note on this clonotype: A much bigger clone sits one base away, suggesting this may be a read error. The chain uses TRBV6-5 and TRBJ2-2; D is undetermined. The germline V gene has CDR1 MNHEY and CDR2 SVGAGI. The CDR3 length is 16 residues. The CDR3 loop reads CASSYLRRTNIGELFF. CDR3 DNA: TGTGCCAGCAGTTACCTAAGGCGAACGAACATCGGGGAGCTGTTTTTT.

Many counts were recorded for this clonotype. V and J are TRBV7-3 and TRBJ2-7; D is unclear. CDR1 and CDR2 from the germline V gene are SGHTA and FQGTGA. V lost 0 bases and J lost 1, with 7 bases in between. This CDR3 is built from 14 residues. The CDR3 here is CASSLTHLSYEQYF. In DNA, the CDR3 is TGTGCCAGCAGCTTAACGCACTTGTCCTACGAGCAGTACTTC.

This clonotype was detected many times. A read error may produce the germline difference seen at one junction end. The rearrangement uses TRBV6-1 and TRBJ2-1, with TRBD1 matching over 8 bases. The length of the CDR3 is 15 residues. Germline values: CDR1 MNHNS, CDR2 SASEGT. Here the CDR3 DNA reads TGTGCCAGCAGAGAAGGACAGGGCCCCTACAATGAGCAGTTCTTC. It is translated as CASREGQGPYNEQFF.

This clonotype was seen a few times. This chain links TRBV12-3 or TRBV12-4 with TRBJ1-4, with 10 bases aligning to TRBD1. There are 16 residues in the CDR3. The trim removed 5 bases at V and 8 bases at J, leaving 11 bases unmatched. Here the CDR3 reads CASSVTAGTGDEKLFF. CDR3 DNA sequence: TGTGCCAGCAGTGTCACCGCCGGGACAGGGGACGAAAAACTGTTTTTT.

The chain is built from TRBV9 and TRBJ2-5, with 9 bases that match TRBD1. Looked up from germline, CDR1 is SGDLS and CDR2 is YYNGEE. This CDR3 has 15 amino acids. The trim removed 2 bases at V and 5 bases at J, leaving 7 bases unmatched. The CDR3 DNA reads TGTGCCAGCAGCGTCCCGACAGGGGGGTTGGAGACCCAGTACTTC. Encoded protein: CASSVPTGGLETQYF.

The V gene is TRBV27, the J gene TRBJ1-2, with TRBD1 matching 7 bases. The junction had 5 bases not matched to a gene; V was cut back by 6 bases and J by 4 bases. In germline, CDR1 is MNHEY, CDR2 SMNVEV (reference sequence). There are 13 residues in the CDR3. The CDR3 coding sequence is TGTGCCAGCAGCTTAAGGACAGGCTATGGCTACACCTTC. This gives the protein CASSLRTGYGYTF.

This clonotype was recorded at least ten times. The rearrangement joins TRBV20-1 to TRBJ1-1; D may be TRBD1 (5 bases). V lost 3 bases and J 1 base, leaving 15 bases between the germline ends. Germline V CDR1 and CDR2: DFQATT, SNEGSKA (reference sequence). CDR3 length: 15 amino acids. In nucleotides, the CDR3 is TGCAGTGCTAGGGGTGGCGACAGCGCGAACACTGAAGCTTTCTTT. Its translation is CSARGGDSANTEAFF.

At least ten counts were recorded for this clonotype. The chain links TRBV11-2 to TRBJ2-2; TRBD1 agrees at 8 bases. The V gene end was trimmed by 5 bases and the J gene end by 2 bases; junction bases not matched to a gene: 7. The CDR3 extends over 16 amino acids. Per germline, CDR1 SGHAT and CDR2 FQNNGV. The CDR3 protein is CASSQGQGRNTGELFF. In DNA, the CDR3 is TGTGCCAGCAGCCAAGGACAGGGCCGAAACACCGGGGAGCTGTTTTTT.

This sequence joins TRBV2 and TRBJ2-3; 7 bases line up with TRBD1. The germline gives CDR1 SNHLY, CDR2 FYNNEI. The CDR3 is 16 amino acids. The V segment lost 2 bases and the J segment 1 base; nucleotides outside the gene matches: 6. The CDR3 DNA reads as TGTGCCAGCAGTGAAAACAGGGGTTACGGCACAGATACGCAGTATTTT. Protein product: CASSENRGYGTDTQYF.

The chain couples TRBV3-1 to TRBJ2-3, with D uncertain. CDR1 and CDR2 from the germline V gene are LGHDT and YNNKEL (reference sequence). This CDR3 is 14 amino acids long. Trimming shortened V by 2 bases and J by 2 bases, and 8 bases separated the two germline ends. CDR3 sequence: CASSQRVLTDTQYF. The CDR3 DNA is TGTGCCAGCAGCCAAAGAGTACTCACAGATACGCAGTATTTT.

The rearrangement uses TRBV12-3 or TRBV12-4 and TRBJ1-4, with D tentatively TRBD1 (6 bases). CDR3 length: 14 amino acids. V shed 2 bases and J shed 6 bases, with 10 bases lying between them. CDR3 protein: CASSLSGADEKLFF. CDR3 bases: TGTGCCAGCAGTTTATCGGGGGCGGATGAAAAACTGTTTTTT.

This clonotype was found many times. This chain connects TRBV5-1 to TRBJ2-7; 7 bases agree with TRBD1. Germline values: CDR1 SGHRS, CDR2 YFSETQ. The CDR3 contains 14 residues. With V trimmed by 1 base and J by 5 bases, 6 bases remained unmatched. Written as DNA, the CDR3 is TGCGCCAGCAGCTTGACAGGGGATGGTAACGAGCAGTACTTC. Residues: CASSLTGDGNEQYF.

This chain uses TRBV4-3 with TRBJ2-2; possibly TRBD1 for D (5 bases). Trimming removed 0 bases at V and 2 bases at J, with 13 bases between. This CDR3 spans 17 amino acids. Germline CDR1 is LGHNA and CDR2 is YSLEER. The CDR3 loop is CASSQDSGRVNTGELFF. CDR3 nucleotide sequence: TGCGCCAGCAGCCAAGATAGTGGCAGGGTAAACACCGGGGAGCTGTTTTTT.

Many counts were recorded for this clonotype. The V gene is TRBV7-9, the J gene TRBJ2-7; the D is unclear. The length of the CDR3 is 12 residues. Per germline, CDR1 SEHNR and CDR2 FQNEAQ (reference sequence). V was trimmed by 3 bases and J by 3 bases, leaving 6 bases between them. The CDR3 DNA reads as TGTGCCAGCAGCTTTACTTTCTACGAGCAGTACTTC. It codes for CASSFTFYEQYF.

This clonotype occurred a few times. This CDR3 is CAISESRTTSYEQYF. The DNA of the CDR3 is TGTGCCATCAGTGAGTCAAGAACCACTTCCTACGAGCAGTACTTC. The chain uses TRBV10-3 and TRBJ2-7; unclear D gene. The CDR3 runs to 15 residues. The V end was cut by 0 bases, the J end by 1 base, with 10 bases between. Germline V CDR1 and CDR2: ENHRY, SYGVKD.

This clonotype has more than one count but fewer than ten. The J gene is TRBJ2-7, the V gene TRBV7-2; D is perhaps TRBD2 (6 bases). Trimming cost V 4 bases and J 7 bases, with 26 bases left between them. CDR1 SGHTA and CDR2 FQGNSA come from the germline V gene. CDR3 length: 17 residues. CDR3 sequence: CASSSLAGGVRSREQYF. The DNA for the CDR3 is TGTGCCAGCAGCTCTTTGGCCGGGGGAGTCAGGTCGCGGGAGCAGTACTTC.

The rearrangement uses TRBV18 and TRBJ1-4; D unresolved. V was clipped by 3 bases and J by 10 bases, with 12 bases between them. Per the germline V gene, CDR1 is KGHSH and CDR2 is LQKENI. This CDR3 spans 13 amino acids. Here the CDR3 DNA reads TGTGCCAGCTCACCTGGTGGGGTGACAAAACTGTTTTTT. This gives the protein CASSPGGVTKLFF.

This clonotype was detected ten times or more. This rearrangement joins TRBV5-1 to TRBJ2-2; 10 nucleotides align to TRBD1. Per germline, CDR1 SGHRS and CDR2 YFSETQ. The CDR3 is made up of 16 amino acids. V dropped 1 base and J dropped 7; count of bases not matched to a gene: 7. The CDR3 sequence is CASSLKTGGVIGELFF. In DNA form, the CDR3 reads TGCGCCAGCAGCTTGAAGACAGGGGGCGTGATCGGGGAGCTGTTTTTT. The full variable domain, its missing parts supplied by reference TRBV5-1 and TRBJ2-2, is KAGVTQTPRYLIKTRGQQVTLSCSPISGHRSVSWYQQTPGQGLQFLFEYFSETQRNKGNFPGRFSGRQFSNSRSEMNVSTLELGDSALYLCASSLKTGGVIGELFFGEGSRLTVL.

This clonotype was counted at least ten times. V gene TRBV7-3 combines with J gene TRBJ2-1, with TRBD2 matching 7 bases. Trimming removed 2 bases from V and 2 bases from J; junction bases left unmatched: 3. The germline CDR1 and CDR2 sequences are SGHTA and FQGTGA. The CDR3 loop spans 15 amino acids. CDR3 amino acids: CASSLSGGTYNEQFF. DNA for the CDR3: TGTGCCAGCAGCTTATCCGGGGGGACCTACAATGAGCAGTTCTTC.

The J gene is TRBJ2-7, the V gene TRBV27; 9 bases agree with TRBD2. Looked up from germline, CDR1 is MNHEY and CDR2 is SMNVEV (reference sequence). V was pared by 3 bases and J by 6 bases, with 6 bases of the junction left unmatched. The CDR3 contains 14 residues. As DNA, the CDR3 is TGTGCCAGCAGTTTTCAAGTAGCGGGAGTCGAGCAGTACTTC. Its translation is CASSFQVAGVEQYF.